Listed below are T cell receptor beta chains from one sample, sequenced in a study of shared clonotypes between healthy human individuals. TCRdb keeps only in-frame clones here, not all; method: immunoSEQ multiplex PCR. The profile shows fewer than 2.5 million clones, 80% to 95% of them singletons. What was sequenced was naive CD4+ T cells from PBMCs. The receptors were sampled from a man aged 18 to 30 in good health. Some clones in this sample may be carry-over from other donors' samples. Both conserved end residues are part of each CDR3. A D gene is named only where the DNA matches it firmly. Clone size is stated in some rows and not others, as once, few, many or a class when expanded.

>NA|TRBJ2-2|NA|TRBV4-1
CASSHSGVGELFF
TGCGCCAGCAGCCATTCGGGTGTCGGGGAGCTGTTTTTT
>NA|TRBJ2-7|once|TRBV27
CASSRRSSSYEQYF
TGTGCCAGCAGTCGACGGTCAAGCTCCTACGAGCAGTACTTC
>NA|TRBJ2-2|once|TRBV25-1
CASSELGVGSDTGELFF
TGTGCCAGCAGTGAGCTCGGGGTAGGCTCGGACACCGGGGAGCTGTTTTTT
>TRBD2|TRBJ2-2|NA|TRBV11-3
CASSFGGSRNGELFF
TGTGCCAGCAGCTTCGGCGGGAGCAGGAACGGGGAGCTGTTTTTT
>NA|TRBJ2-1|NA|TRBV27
CASSKGRGSSYNEQFF
TGTGCCAGCAGTAAGGGCCGGGGAAGCTCCTACAATGAGCAGTTCTTC
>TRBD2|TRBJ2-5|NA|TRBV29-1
CSVDGGEETQYF
TGCAGCGTTGACGGGGGGGAGGAGACCCAGTACTTC
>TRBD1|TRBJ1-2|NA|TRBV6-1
CASSGGQFYGYTF
TGTGCCAGCAGTGGGGGACAGTTCTATGGCTACACCTTC
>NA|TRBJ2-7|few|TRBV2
CASSEGSSSYYEQYF
TGTGCCAGCAGTGAAGGGAGTTCTTCGTACTACGAGCAGTACTTC
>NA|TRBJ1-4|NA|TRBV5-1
CASSFRGEVEKLFF
TGCGCCAGCAGCTTCAGGGGCGAGGTTGAAAAACTGTTTTTT
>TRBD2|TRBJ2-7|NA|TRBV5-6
CASSPKAGGASYEQYF
TGTGCCAGCAGCCCCAAAGCGGGAGGCGCATCCTACGAGCAGTACTTC
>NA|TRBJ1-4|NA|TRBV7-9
CASSLGDDSPNEKLFF
TGTGCCAGCAGCTTAGGTGACGACAGCCCGAATGAAAAACTGTTTTTT
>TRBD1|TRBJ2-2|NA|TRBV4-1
CASSPKGQDDTGELFF
TGCGCCAGCAGCCCTAAGGGACAGGATGACACCGGGGAGCTGTTTTTT
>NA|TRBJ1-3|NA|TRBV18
CASSPQWDTIYF
TGTGCCAGCTCACCACAGTGGGACACCATATATTTT
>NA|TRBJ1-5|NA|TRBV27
CASRNLGAGNQPQHF
TGTGCCAGCAGGAATTTGGGGGCAGGCAATCAGCCCCAGCATTTT
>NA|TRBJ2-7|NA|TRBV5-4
CASDHPRDIGREQYF
TGTGCCAGCGACCACCCCCGGGACATAGGACGCGAGCAGTACTTC
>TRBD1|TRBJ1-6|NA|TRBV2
CASTSDRDLSPLHF
TGTGCCAGCACCTCTGACAGGGACCTTTCACCCCTCCACTTT
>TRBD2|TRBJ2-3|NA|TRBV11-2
CASSSPAGGTDTQYF
TGTGCCAGCAGCTCCCCAGCGGGAGGGACAGATACGCAGTATTTT
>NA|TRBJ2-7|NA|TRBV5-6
CASSLGLTGEQYF
TGTGCCAGCAGCTTAGGACTGACTGGCGAGCAGTACTTC
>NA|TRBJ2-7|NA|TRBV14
CASSQTKVGQGRSTEQYF
TGTGCCAGCAGCCAGACAAAAGTGGGGCAGGGGCGATCGACCGAGCAGTACTTC
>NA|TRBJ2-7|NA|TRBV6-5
CASSYSLINYEQYF
TGTGCCAGCAGTTACAGCCTGATTAACTACGAGCAGTACTTC
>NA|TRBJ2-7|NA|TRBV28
CASTAEGYEQYF
TGTGCCAGCACCGCGGAGGGCTACGAGCAGTACTTC
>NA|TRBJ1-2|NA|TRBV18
CASSPGTDGYTF
TGTGCCAGCTCACCAGGGACGGATGGCTACACCTTC
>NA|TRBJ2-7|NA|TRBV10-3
CAISEPKSGHGYEQYF
TGTGCCATCAGTGAGCCGAAATCAGGGCACGGATACGAGCAGTACTTC
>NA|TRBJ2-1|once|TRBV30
CAWIPVSRAIPYNEQFF
TGTGCCTGGATTCCCGTGAGTCGCGCGATCCCCTACAATGAGCAGTTCTTC
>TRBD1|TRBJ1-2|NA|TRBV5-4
CASSFTGAILYGYTF
TGTGCCAGCAGTTTTACAGGGGCGATTCTTTATGGCTACACCTTC
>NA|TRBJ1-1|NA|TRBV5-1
CASTEIGNTEAFF
TGCGCCAGCACGGAAATCGGGAACACTGAAGCTTTCTTT
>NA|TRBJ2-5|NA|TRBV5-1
CASSPALGDAETQYF
TGCGCCAGCAGCCCCGCTCTCGGGGATGCGGAGACCCAGTACTTC
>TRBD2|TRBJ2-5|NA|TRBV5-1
CASSSSSGSETQYF
TGCGCCAGCAGCTCCAGTAGCGGGAGTGAGACCCAGTACTTC
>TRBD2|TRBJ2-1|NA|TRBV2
CASSYLAGGPYNEQFF
TGTGCCAGCAGTTACCTAGCGGGAGGGCCTTACAATGAGCAGTTCTTC
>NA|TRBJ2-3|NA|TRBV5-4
CASSLVRLGDTQYF
TGTGCCAGCAGCTTGGTCCGACTGGGAGATACGCAGTATTTT
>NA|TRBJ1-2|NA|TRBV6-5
CASSYSRAGNYGYTF
TGTGCCAGCAGTTACTCGAGAGCAGGGAACTATGGCTACACCTTC
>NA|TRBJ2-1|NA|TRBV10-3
CAISESDLSSYNEQFF
TGTGCCATCAGTGAGTCGGATTTGAGCTCCTACAATGAGCAGTTCTTC
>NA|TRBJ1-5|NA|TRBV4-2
CASSQDGQKPQHF
TGTGCCAGCAGCCAAGACGGACAAAAGCCCCAGCATTTT
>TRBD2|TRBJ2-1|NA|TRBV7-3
CASSSSGRPYNEQFF
TGTGCCAGCAGCTCCAGCGGGAGACCCTACAATGAGCAGTTCTTC
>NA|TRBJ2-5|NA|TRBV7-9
CASSLVLAQETQYF
TGTGCCAGCAGCTTAGTATTGGCGCAAGAGACCCAGTACTTC
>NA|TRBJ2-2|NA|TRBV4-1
CASSQVLMNTGELFF
TGCGCCAGCAGCCAAGTGCTAATGAACACCGGGGAGCTGTTTTTT
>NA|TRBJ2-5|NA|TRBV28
CASSRIWEEETQYF
TGTGCCAGCAGCCGGATTTGGGAAGAGGAGACCCAGTACTTC
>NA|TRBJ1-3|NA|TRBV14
CASSQDQGQGGNTIYF
TGTGCCAGCAGCCAAGATCAGGGGCAGGGAGGAAACACCATATATTTT
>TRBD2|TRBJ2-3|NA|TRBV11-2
CASSPGLAGSTDTQYF
TGTGCCAGCAGCCCGGGACTAGCGGGGAGCACAGATACGCAGTATTTT
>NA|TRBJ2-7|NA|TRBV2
CASSGGGADDYEQYF
TGTGCCAGCAGTGGAGGAGGGGCCGACGACTACGAGCAGTACTTC
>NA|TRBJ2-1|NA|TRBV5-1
CASSNSHDEQFF
TGCGCCAGCAGCAATTCTCACGACGAGCAGTTCTTC
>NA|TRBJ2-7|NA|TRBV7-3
CASSFFAGAYEQYF
TGTGCCAGCAGCTTCTTCGCGGGCGCTTACGAGCAGTACTTC
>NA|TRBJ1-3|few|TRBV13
CASSQGGPDIYF
TGTGCCAGCAGCCAGGGCGGGCCGGACATATATTTT
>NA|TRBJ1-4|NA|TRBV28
CASRGPGRPLFF
TGTGCCAGCAGGGGCCCGGGCAGGCCGCTGTTTTTT
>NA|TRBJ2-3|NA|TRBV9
CASSGTSRSTDTQYF
TGTGCCAGCAGCGGAACTAGCAGGAGCACAGATACGCAGTATTTT
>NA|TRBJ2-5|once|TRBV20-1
CSARDGQTQYF
TGCAGTGCTAGAGATGGGCAGACCCAGTACTTC